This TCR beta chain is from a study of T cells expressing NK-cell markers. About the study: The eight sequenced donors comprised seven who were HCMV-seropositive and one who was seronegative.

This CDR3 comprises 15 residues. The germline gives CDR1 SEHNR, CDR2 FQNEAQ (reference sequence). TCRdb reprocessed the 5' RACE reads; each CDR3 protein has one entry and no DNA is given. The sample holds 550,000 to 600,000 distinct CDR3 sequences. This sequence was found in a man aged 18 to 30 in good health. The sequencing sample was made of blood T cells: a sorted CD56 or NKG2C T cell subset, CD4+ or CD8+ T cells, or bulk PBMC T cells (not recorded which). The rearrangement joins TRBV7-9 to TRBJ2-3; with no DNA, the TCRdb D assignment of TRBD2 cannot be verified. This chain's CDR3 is CASSPRRRATDTQYF.